This T cell receptor beta chain was retrieved from a study of blood T cell repertoires in COVID-19. Study background: Sources were T cells, B-cell-depleted T cells, or PBMCs; the material itself was cDNA or gDNA.

Trimming removed 3 bases at V and 7 bases at J, with 7 bases between. This CDR3 region has 11 residues. Germline CDR1 and CDR2: SGHDT and YYEEEE. Enrolled through a virtual design, the participants were between 18 and 89 years of age and came from about two dozen US areas. Participant reports of clinical history set cohort assignment. Authors' data handling: Reference gene primers were amplified, and this amplification served to estimate nucleated cell counts. Measured with immunoSEQ multiplex PCR; TCRdb has only the in-frame clones, and not every one. Clone size and the V and J calls come from that table; the DNA yielded D and trimming. The sample has roughly 150,000 clones, approximately 80% seen once; the top ten hold around 5%.

The rearrangement joins TRBV5-6 to TRBJ1-2, with unresolved D. The sequenced sample consisted of PBMCs or T cells enriched from blood (not recorded which). This receptor was taken from a man aged 65-85 years who had been exposed to COVID-19. CDR3 sequence reads: CASSSRFGYTF. The CDR3 DNA sequence: TGTGCCAGCAGCTCTCGTTTTGGCTACACCTTC.